These T cell receptor beta chains were read from a single sample in a study of T cell responses to AZD1222 COVID-19 vaccine. Clones were sequenced by immunoSEQ multiplex PCR, and TCRdb holds only the in-frame ones, with some missing. The table has around 99,000 clones, 80% to 95% seen once. The material was peripheral blood, obtained 28 days after the second AZD1222 dose. Receptors were obtained from an adult who received the AZD1222 COVID-19 vaccine. Each CDR3 is given with its conserved first and last residue. A D gene is named only where the DNA matches it firmly. Size is omitted from some rows. Given values are once, few, many or a class for expanded clones.

size,D,J,V,CDR3,DNA
-,-,TRBJ2-7,TRBV5-1,CASSWGGQRTYEQYF,TGCGCCAGCAGCTGGGGGGGACAGAGAACCTACGAGCAGTACTTC
-,-,TRBJ2-4,TRBV10-3,CAISVSRGDIQYF,TGTGCCATCAGTGTCTCCAGAGGGGACATTCAGTACTTC
-,-,TRBJ2-7,TRBV19,CASSIGGYYEQYF,TGTGCCAGTAGTATTGGGGGGTACTACGAGCAGTACTTC
-,-,TRBJ2-1,TRBV5-1,CASSLNSNNEQFF,TGCGCCAGCAGCTTGAACTCTAACAATGAGCAGTTCTTC
-,-,TRBJ2-2,TRBV9,CASSPRQNTGELFF,TGTGCCAGCAGCCCCCGACAGAACACCGGGGAGCTGTTTTTT
-,-,TRBJ1-1,TRBV30,CAWSPQGQGYTEAFF,TGTGCCTGGAGTCCCCAGGGACAAGGGTACACTGAAGCTTTCTTT
-,-,TRBJ2-2,TRBV14,CASSQAVNTGELFF,TGTGCCAGCAGCCAAGCTGTGAACACCGGGGAGCTGTTTTTT
-,TRBD2,TRBJ2-3,TRBV19,CASSIAGLLSGSRDTQYF,TGTGCCAGTAGTATTGCCGGGCTCCTTAGCGGGAGCAGAGATACGCAGTATTTT
-,TRBD1,TRBJ1-2,TRBV5-1,CASSRGQGSNYGYTF,TGCGCCAGCAGTCGCGGACAGGGCTCTAACTATGGCTACACCTTC
-,-,TRBJ1-4,TRBV10-3,CAISSPAGGTTTNEKLFF,TGTGCCATCAGTTCTCCTGCCGGGGGAACGACAACTAATGAAAAACTGTTTTTT
-,TRBD1,TRBJ1-5,TRBV27,CASGRTGNQPQHF,TGTGCCAGCGGCCGGACAGGGAACCAGCCCCAGCATTTT
-,TRBD1,TRBJ1-1,TRBV30,CAWRLDRDEKAFF,TGTGCCTGGAGGTTGGACAGGGACGAGAAAGCTTTCTTT
-,-,TRBJ1-2,TRBV5-5,CASSLVVTGMANGYTF,TGTGCCAGCAGCTTGGTAGTCACAGGGATGGCAAATGGCTACACCTTC
-,-,TRBJ2-1,TRBV27,CASSLSGSYNEQFF,TGTGCCAGCAGTTTAAGCGGCTCCTACAATGAGCAGTTCTTC
-,-,TRBJ1-1,TRBV10-2,CASSGTVNTEAFF,TGCGCCAGCAGTGGGACAGTGAACACTGAAGCTTTCTTT
-,TRBD2,TRBJ2-5,TRBV11-3,CASSLTRRASGILQETQYF,TGTGCCAGCAGCCTCACTCGGAGGGCTAGCGGAATACTCCAAGAGACCCAGTACTTC
-,-,TRBJ1-2,TRBV4-1,CASSQDGDGYTF,TGCGCCAGCAGCCAAGATGGGGATGGCTACACCTTC
-,-,TRBJ2-1,TRBV3-1/TRBV3-2,CASSQVGPRGPLIF,TGTGCCAGCAGCCAGGTTGGGCCGCGGGGGCCGCTGATCTTC
-,-,TRBJ2-1,TRBV19,CASSLWDGYNEQFF,TGTGCCAGTAGTCTCTGGGACGGTTACAATGAGCAGTTCTTC
-,TRBD1,TRBJ1-1,TRBV5-6,CASSLGQGHGHTEAFF,TGTGCCAGCAGCTTGGGACAGGGGCACGGGCACACTGAAGCTTTCTTT
-,-,TRBJ2-7,TRBV30,CAWSPIYGEQYF,TGTGCCTGGAGCCCCATCTACGGCGAGCAGTACTTC
-,-,TRBJ1-1,TRBV10-1,CASRMTENTEAFF,TGCGCCAGCAGGATGACAGAGAACACTGAAGCTTTCTTT
once,-,TRBJ1-3,TRBV5-6,CASSFSAGRNTIYF,TGTGCCAGCAGCTTTAGTGCAGGGAGGAACACCATATATTTT
-,TRBD1,TRBJ1-2,TRBV6-4,CASSPDRGGGYTF,TGTGCCAGCAGCCCGGACAGGGGAGGTGGCTACACCTTC
-,TRBD2,TRBJ2-1,TRBV5-1,CASSLGLAGLAYNEQFF,TGCGCCAGCAGCTTGGGATTAGCGGGCCTTGCCTACAATGAGCAGTTCTTC
-,TRBD1,TRBJ2-5,TRBV7-2,CASSPTGGGETQYF,TGTGCCAGCAGCCCCACAGGGGGCGGAGAGACCCAGTACTTC
-,-,TRBJ1-2,TRBV10-2,CASQGQGFNGYTF,TGCGCCAGCCAAGGGCAGGGGTTTAATGGCTACACCTTC
-,TRBD1,TRBJ1-6,TRBV13,CASSHDRGPSPLHF,TGTGCCAGCAGCCATGACAGGGGGCCTTCACCCCTCCACTTT
once,TRBD1,TRBJ2-2,TRBV7-2,CASSSPGGAGELFF,TGTGCCAGCAGCTCTCCAGGGGGTGCCGGGGAGCTGTTTTTT
-,TRBD1,TRBJ2-4,TRBV15,CATSIWTGTGGWKAKNIQYF,TGTGCCACCAGCATCTGGACCGGGACAGGGGGCTGGAAGGCCAAAAACATTCAGTACTTC
-,-,TRBJ2-3,TRBV9,CASSTVGTVSTDTQYF,TGTGCCAGCAGCACCGTTGGGACCGTCAGCACAGATACGCAGTATTTT
-,TRBD1,TRBJ2-3,TRBV24-1,CATSDLQGGTDTQYF,TGTGCCACCAGTGATTTGCAGGGGGGCACAGATACGCAGTATTTT
-,-,TRBJ1-1,TRBV6-5,CAREWGRADTEAFF,TGTGCCAGGGAATGGGGTAGAGCGGACACTGAAGCTTTCTTT
few,-,TRBJ1-6,TRBV5-4,CASSFDGHSSPLHF,TGTGCCAGCAGCTTCGACGGGCATTCTTCACCCCTCCACTTT
-,-,TRBJ2-2,TRBV2,CASSEEVTGELFF,TGTGCCAGCAGTGAGGAAGTCACCGGGGAGCTGTTTTTT
-,-,TRBJ2-7,TRBV7-2,CASSSNYEQYF,TGTGCCAGCAGCTCGAACTACGAGCAGTACTTC
-,TRBD2,TRBJ2-7,TRBV14,CASSLGLAGRKRISEQYF,TGTGCCAGCAGCCTGGGACTAGCGGGGAGAAAAAGGATAAGCGAGCAGTACTTC
-,-,TRBJ1-6,TRBV30,CAWGTGPRSPLHF,TGTGCCTGGGGGACCGGACCTCGATCACCCCTCCACTTT
-,-,TRBJ2-1,TRBV6-2/TRBV6-3,CASSWVDVEQFF,TGTGCCAGCAGTTGGGTAGATGTTGAGCAGTTCTTC
-,TRBD1,TRBJ2-2,TRBV2,CAATGATNTGELFF,TGTGCCGCAACAGGGGCAACGAACACCGGGGAGCTGTTTTTT
-,TRBD1,TRBJ2-6,TRBV5-1,CASSGTGQASSGANVLTF,TGCGCCAGCAGCGGGACGGGACAGGCGTCCTCTGGGGCCAACGTCCTGACTTTC
-,TRBD1,TRBJ1-1,TRBV5-1,CASSYPGQGNTEAFF,TGCGCCAGCAGCTATCCGGGACAGGGGAACACTGAAGCTTTCTTT